The next 5 T cell receptor beta chains were all read from a single sample in a study of monozygotic twins with inflammatory bowel disease (dated by TCRdb to the late 2010s). Library creation used 5' RACE. These reads were obtained on an Illumina HiSeq 2500. TCRdb reprocessed the raw reads; every CDR3 protein sequence is a single record, and DNA is not supplied. For this sample, the table gives around 200,000 distinct CDR3 sequences. The biggest ten clones account for less than 2% of the sample. Sequencing was performed on blood. The receptors originated from a human donor with ulcerative colitis or Crohn's disease, or a healthy co-twin of an affected twin (not recorded which).

The genes are TRBV13 and TRBJ2-2. The length of the CDR3 is 13 residues. From germline, CDR1 is PRHDT and CDR2 FYEKMQ (reference sequence). CDR3 sequence: CASSFTLTGELFF.

The chain uses TRBV7-2 and TRBJ2-7; TCRdb's assignment of TRBD2 cannot be checked, as there is no DNA. Germline V lookup: CDR1 SGHTA, CDR2 FQGNSA. This CDR3 has 16 residues. CDR3 residues: CASSLFRGGRGYEQYF.

The rearrangement links TRBV5-6 to TRBJ1-4; TCRdb calls TRBD1, which cannot be checked without DNA. CDR3 length: 16 residues. Germline V gives CDR1 SGHDT, CDR2 YYEEEE. CDR3 in amino acids: CASSPGREAANEKLFF.

The chain recombines TRBV7-2 with TRBJ2-3; TCRdb designates TRBD2, a call that cannot be tested without DNA. The CDR3 consists of 16 residues. Germline CDR1 is SGHTA and CDR2 is FQGNSA. Here the CDR3 reads CASSVRLAGGPNTQYF.

The V and J genes are TRBV4-2 and TRBJ1-1; the D call from TCRdb, TRBD1, cannot be confirmed without DNA. The CDR3 is 15 residues long. Germline V gives CDR1 LGHNA, CDR2 YNFKEQ. The chain's CDR3 is CASSQWGRVDTEAFF.